This T cell receptor beta chain derives from a study of blood T cell repertoires in COVID-19. Turning to the study itself: The analysed material was cDNA or gDNA that came from T cells, B-cell-depleted T cells, or PBMCs.

V dropped 3 bases and J dropped 3 bases, with 11 bases sitting between them. This CDR3 spans 15 amino acids. Germline values: CDR1 KGHDR, CDR2 SFDVKD. Residents of about two dozen US areas, aged roughly 18 to 95 years, made up the participants. Cohort allocation depended upon clinical history that participants reported. The protocol was immunoSEQ multiplex PCR, while the TCRdb copy is restricted to in-frame clones and leaves out a portion. The sample carries about 300,000 clones, approximately 91% recorded once. The chain uses TRBV24-1 and TRBJ2-1; possible D gene TRBD1, 6 bases. The specimen sequenced was PBMCs or T cells enriched from blood (not recorded which). The TCR was taken from a man in his fifties or sixties who had recovered from COVID-19. The CDR3 coding sequence is TGTGCCACCAGTGATCATACAGGGATCTACAATGAGCAGTTCTTC. Its protein is CATSDHTGIYNEQFF.